The rows below give T cell receptor beta chains drawn from one sample of a study of CD8 T cells in Susac syndrome. One entry per CDR3 protein results from TCRdb running MiXCR on the immunoSEQ multiplex PCR reads. The sample consists of roughly 150,000 distinct CDR3 sequences, roughly 96% of them appearing once. Sequences were obtained from CD8+ T cells from PBMCs. Every receptor here comes from a human donor with multiple sclerosis. Each CDR3 is given with its conserved first and last residue. D genes are given only for firm matches. Some rows have no size entry. The others give once, few or many, or a class for an expanded clone.

d_gene	v_gene	j_gene	abundance	CDR3nt	CDR3aa
TRBD2	TRBV7-9	TRBJ2-5	-	TGTGCCAGCAGCTTAGCCGTGGCTAGCGGGGGAGAGACCCAGTACTTC	CASSLAVASGGETQYF
-	TRBV12-3/TRBV12-4	TRBJ2-1	-	TGTGCCAGCAGCCCCGGGACTGCGGGCCACAATGAGCAGTTCTTC	CASSPGTAGHNEQFF
-	TRBV11-2	TRBJ2-5	-	TGTGCCAGCAGCCGCCCCAGCCCCGCGGGGGAGACCCAGTACTTC	CASSRPSPAGETQYF
TRBD1	TRBV11-2	TRBJ1-2	-	TGTGCCAGCAGCCGGGGACAGGCCTATGGCTACACCTTC	CASSRGQAYGYTF
-	TRBV4-1	TRBJ1-2	-	TGCGCCAGCAGCCAAGATGTGTCAACGAACTATGGCTACACCTTC	CASSQDVSTNYGYTF
-	TRBV5-1	TRBJ2-2	-	TGCGCCAGCAGTGCGCGCGGGACCGGGGAGCTGTTTTTT	CASSARGTGELFF
-	TRBV5-1	TRBJ2-5	once	TGCGCCAGCAGCCCTATCGAGCAAGAGACCCAGTACTTC	CASSPIEQETQYF
-	TRBV30	TRBJ2-3	-	TGTGCCTGGACTCACGGCCCGGTCGGTGATACGCAGTATTTT	CAWTHGPVGDTQYF
-	TRBV13	TRBJ2-3	-	TGTGCCAGCAGCTTAGAGGTTGGGACGGAGGCAGGGTTCACGAATACGCAGTATTTT	CASSLEVGTEAGFTNTQYF
-	TRBV5-4	TRBJ2-5	-	TGTGCCAGCAGCTTGGGACAGAGGTTTCAAGAGACCCAGTACTTC	CASSLGQRFQETQYF
TRBD1	TRBV2	TRBJ2-2	-	TGTGCCAGCAGGGCGGGACAGGTGAACACCGGGGAGCTGTTTTTT	CASRAGQVNTGELFF
-	TRBV30	TRBJ2-1	-	TGTGCCTGGGACGTACTAGTGATCCACGAGCAGTTCTTC	CAWDVLVIHEQFF
-	TRBV6-5	TRBJ1-4	-	TGTGGGGATCTTGGGGGAAATGAAAAACTGTTTTTT	CGDLGGNEKLFF
-	TRBV4-1	TRBJ1-2	-	TGCGCCAGCAGCCAAGTCCAGGATAGTAACTATGGCTACACCTTC	CASSQVQDSNYGYTF
TRBD1	TRBV6-5	TRBJ1-1	-	TGTGCCAGTTCGACAGGGATGAACACTGAAGCTTTCTTT	CASSTGMNTEAFF
TRBD1	TRBV30	TRBJ2-1	-	TGTGCCTGGTCGGGTGGCAGGGGGCGGAATGAGCAGTTCTTC	CAWSGGRGRNEQFF
TRBD1	TRBV13	TRBJ2-5	-	TGTGCCAGCAGCTTAAGAGGGGGCCGGGAGACCCAGTACTTC	CASSLRGGRETQYF
-	TRBV4-1	TRBJ2-5	-	TGCGCCAGCAGCCAAGAGAAGAGGAGGTCAGAGACCCAGTACTTC	CASSQEKRRSETQYF
-	TRBV13	TRBJ2-1	-	TGTGCCAGCAGCCACCCCCGGGATAGGAGCCCCTACAATGAGCAGTTCTTC	CASSHPRDRSPYNEQFF
-	TRBV27	TRBJ2-2	-	TGTGCCAGCAGTTTTTACAGAGGTAGCGGGGAGCTGTTTTTT	CASSFYRGSGELFF
-	TRBV15	TRBJ1-2	-	TGTGCCACCAGTCCAAGCGAACTCTATGGCTACACCTTC	CATSPSELYGYTF
-	TRBV7-6	TRBJ2-3	-	TGTGCCAGCAGCCTGGGACCGAAGTCCGATACGCAGTATTTT	CASSLGPKSDTQYF
-	TRBV3-1	TRBJ1-6	-	TGTGCCAGCAGCTTGCGGTCGAGCTCCTATAATTCACCCCTCCACTTT	CASSLRSSSYNSPLHF
-	TRBV4-1	TRBJ1-5	few	TGCGCCAGCAGCCAAGGCGGGGATCAGCCCCAGCATTTT	CASSQGGDQPQHF
-	TRBV7-8	TRBJ2-3	-	TGTGCCAGCAGCTTAAACGGCGGGGTATCTTCAGATACGCAGTATTTT	CASSLNGGVSSDTQYF
-	TRBV29-1	TRBJ1-2	-	TGCAGCGTGAGGCCCGGGGGGGACTATGGCTACACCTTC	CSVRPGGDYGYTF
-	TRBV30	TRBJ1-5	-	TGTGCCTGGAGTGTACACAGGGCAGGCCAGCCCCAGCATTTT	CAWSVHRAGQPQHF
TRBD1	TRBV7-8	TRBJ2-3	-	TGTGCCAGCAGCCAAGGACAGGGCGCAGATACGCAGTATTTT	CASSQGQGADTQYF
TRBD1	TRBV2	TRBJ2-3	-	TGTGCCAGCAGTGCTGCGACAGGGGGCACAGATACGCAGTATTTT	CASSAATGGTDTQYF
TRBD2	TRBV2	TRBJ2-3	-	TGTGCCAGGTCGCCGACTAGCAGGGCAGATACGCAGTATTTT	CARSPTSRADTQYF